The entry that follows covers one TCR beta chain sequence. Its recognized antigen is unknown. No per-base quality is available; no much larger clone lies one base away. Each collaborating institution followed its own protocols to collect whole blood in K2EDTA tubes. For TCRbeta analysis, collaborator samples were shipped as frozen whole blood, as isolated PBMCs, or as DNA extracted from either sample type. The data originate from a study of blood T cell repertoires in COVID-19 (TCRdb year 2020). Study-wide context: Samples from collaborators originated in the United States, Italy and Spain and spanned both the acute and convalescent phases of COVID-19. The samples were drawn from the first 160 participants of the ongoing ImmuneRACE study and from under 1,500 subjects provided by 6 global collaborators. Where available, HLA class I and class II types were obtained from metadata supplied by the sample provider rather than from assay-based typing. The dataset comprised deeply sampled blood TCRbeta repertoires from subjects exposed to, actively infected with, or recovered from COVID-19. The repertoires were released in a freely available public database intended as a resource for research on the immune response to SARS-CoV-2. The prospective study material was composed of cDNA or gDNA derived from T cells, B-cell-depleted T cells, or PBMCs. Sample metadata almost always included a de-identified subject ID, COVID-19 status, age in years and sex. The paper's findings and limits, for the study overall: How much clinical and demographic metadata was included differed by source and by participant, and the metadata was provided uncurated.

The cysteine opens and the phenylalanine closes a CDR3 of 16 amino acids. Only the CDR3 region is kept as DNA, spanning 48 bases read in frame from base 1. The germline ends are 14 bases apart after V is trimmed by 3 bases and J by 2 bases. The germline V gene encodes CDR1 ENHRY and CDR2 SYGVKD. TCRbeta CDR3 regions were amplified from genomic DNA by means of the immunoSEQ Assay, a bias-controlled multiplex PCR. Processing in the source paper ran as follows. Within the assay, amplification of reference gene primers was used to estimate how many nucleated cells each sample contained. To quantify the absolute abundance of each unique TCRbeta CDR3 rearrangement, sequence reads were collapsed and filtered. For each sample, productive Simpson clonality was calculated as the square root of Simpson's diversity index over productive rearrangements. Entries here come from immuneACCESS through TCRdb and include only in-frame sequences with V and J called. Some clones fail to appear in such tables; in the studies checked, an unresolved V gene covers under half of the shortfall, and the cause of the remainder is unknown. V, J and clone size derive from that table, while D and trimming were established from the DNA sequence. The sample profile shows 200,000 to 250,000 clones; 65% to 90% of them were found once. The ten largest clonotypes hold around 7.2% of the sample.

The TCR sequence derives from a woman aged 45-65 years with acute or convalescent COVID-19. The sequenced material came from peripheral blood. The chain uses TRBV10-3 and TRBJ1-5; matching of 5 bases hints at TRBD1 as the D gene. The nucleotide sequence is TGTGCCATCAGTGACAGCGGGACTAGCGGCAATCAGCCCCAGCATTTT. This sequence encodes CAISDSGTSGNQPQHF.